The clone carrying this TCR beta chain came up a few times. Its antigen is unknown. PCR primers comprised 60 Vbeta and 13 Jbeta primers. The repertoire was sequenced with immunoSEQ multiplex PCR; TCRdb's copy has only in-frame clones and lacks some. The data show about 140,000 clones, with roughly three quarters seen just once and 4% to 6% held by the top ten. V was pared by 3 bases and J by 2 bases, with 11 bases between. Per germline, CDR1 SQVTM and CDR2 ANQGSEA. This CDR3 comprises 14 residues. This sample is drawn from a study of cytomegalovirus exposure and HLA in healthy donors. Every donor was a healthy person donating bone marrow. Study conclusions and caveats: Later analysis identified several of the most significant clusters that appeared linked to common viral pathogens. Presence/absence results assume similar sequencing depth per donor, which may not hold.

Sequences were obtained from PBMCs. The chain uses TRBV29-1 and TRBJ1-5; D not certain. The receptor comes from a woman aged 45-59 years in good health and CMV-seronegative. The chain's CDR3 is CSVDSGEGNQPQHF. For the CDR3, the DNA is TGCAGCGTTGATAGTGGTGAGGGCAATCAGCCCCAGCATTTT.